These T cell receptor beta chains were read from a single sample in a study of blood T cell repertoires in COVID-19. Clones were read by immunoSEQ multiplex PCR, and TCRdb kept only the in-frame ones, dropping some. Of about 120,000 clones in the sample, 80% to 90% were seen once. Sequenced material: peripheral blood. These receptors all stem from a woman in her seventies with acute or convalescent COVID-19. CDR3s include the opening cysteine and the closing phenylalanine or tryptophan.

V gene: TRBV28; J gene: TRBJ1-5; CDR3 protein: CASSSGQPLAQPQHF
V gene: TRBV7-3; J gene: TRBJ2-3; CDR3 protein: CASSLTTGGTDTQYF
V gene: TRBV2; J gene: TRBJ1-1; CDR3 protein: CASSFVWEAEAFF
V gene: TRBV9; J gene: TRBJ1-5; CDR3 protein: CASSRGTGGVKDNQPQHF
V gene: TRBV7-8; J gene: TRBJ2-7; CDR3 protein: CASSTGLRFEQYF
V gene: TRBV12-5; J gene: TRBJ2-1; CDR3 protein: CASGLASSYNEQFF
V gene: TRBV6-5; J gene: TRBJ2-5; CDR3 protein: CASSYSSGVQETQYF
V gene: TRBV3-1/TRBV3-2; J gene: TRBJ2-7; CDR3 protein: CASSQGSSSAYEQYF
V gene: TRBV19; J gene: TRBJ2-3; CDR3 protein: CASTDQRDVSADTQYF
V gene: TRBV30; J gene: TRBJ1-2; CDR3 protein: CAWSGEGVYGYTF
V gene: TRBV9; J gene: TRBJ2-1; CDR3 protein: CASSVRALDSPTNEQFF
V gene: TRBV7-9; J gene: TRBJ1-3; CDR3 protein: CASSLPPGHSSENTIYF
V gene: TRBV24-1; J gene: TRBJ2-6; CDR3 protein: CATSEGLAGASGANVLTF
V gene: TRBV6-4; J gene: TRBJ2-1; CDR3 protein: CGWGGPSYNEQFF
V gene: TRBV28; J gene: TRBJ1-6; CDR3 protein: CASSTSGGNSPLHF
V gene: TRBV5-1; J gene: TRBJ1-6; CDR3 protein: CASSPGTDFGAPLHF
V gene: TRBV4-2; J gene: TRBJ1-5; CDR3 protein: CASSQLAPGSSNQPQHF
V gene: TRBV5-7; J gene: TRBJ2-7; CDR3 protein: CASRTHRSYEQYF
V gene: TRBV11-2; J gene: TRBJ2-2; CDR3 protein: CASSPDRGSGELFF
V gene: TRBV6-5; J gene: TRBJ1-2; CDR3 protein: CASSYHSGTGGRYTF
V gene: TRBV7-2; J gene: TRBJ2-5; CDR3 protein: CASSLPPETQYF
V gene: TRBV5-4; J gene: TRBJ1-1; CDR3 protein: CASSLVVGKGAEAFF
V gene: TRBV7-8; J gene: TRBJ1-1; CDR3 protein: CASSIGTSNTEAFF
V gene: TRBV15; J gene: TRBJ2-1; CDR3 protein: CATSPEGSNEQFF
V gene: TRBV19; J gene: TRBJ1-2; CDR3 protein: CASSTRTGQLYGYTF
V gene: TRBV29-1; J gene: TRBJ2-3; CDR3 protein: CSARVTDTQYF
V gene: TRBV18; J gene: TRBJ2-5; CDR3 protein: CASSPGQGQTQYF
V gene: TRBV11-3; J gene: TRBJ1-1; CDR3 protein: CASSFRQGNTEAFF
V gene: TRBV7-3; J gene: TRBJ2-5; CDR3 protein: CASSPSRVETQYF
V gene: TRBV3-1/TRBV3-2; J gene: TRBJ2-5; CDR3 protein: CASSQEGTGSQETQYF
V gene: TRBV5-5; J gene: TRBJ1-5; CDR3 protein: CASSVLRGQPQHF
V gene: TRBV18; J gene: TRBJ2-2; CDR3 protein: CASSPGAGGELFF
V gene: TRBV7-2; J gene: TRBJ1-1; CDR3 protein: CASSLTATVEAFF
V gene: TRBV6-5; J gene: TRBJ2-5; CDR3 protein: CASKRGPSRETQYF
V gene: TRBV7-8; J gene: TRBJ1-5; CDR3 protein: CASSLHRGIDQPQHF
V gene: TRBV5-6; J gene: TRBJ1-4; CDR3 protein: CASSPPGDRGLRSEKLFF
V gene: TRBV27; J gene: TRBJ1-5; CDR3 protein: CASLNRGVSNQPQHF
V gene: TRBV5-6; J gene: TRBJ1-1; CDR3 protein: CASSWQIHTEAFF
V gene: TRBV4-2; J gene: TRBJ2-3; CDR3 protein: CASSQEKASGGPTDTQYF
V gene: TRBV28; J gene: TRBJ1-1; CDR3 protein: CASRLQGGTEAFF
V gene: TRBV7-3; J gene: TRBJ2-2; CDR3 protein: CASSVSRQGTGELFF
V gene: TRBV11-2; J gene: TRBJ2-1; CDR3 protein: CANREAGANEQFF
V gene: TRBV7-2; J gene: TRBJ1-6; CDR3 protein: CASSFTGDSPLHF
V gene: TRBV4-1; J gene: TRBJ1-1; CDR3 protein: CASSPVGSLNTEAFF